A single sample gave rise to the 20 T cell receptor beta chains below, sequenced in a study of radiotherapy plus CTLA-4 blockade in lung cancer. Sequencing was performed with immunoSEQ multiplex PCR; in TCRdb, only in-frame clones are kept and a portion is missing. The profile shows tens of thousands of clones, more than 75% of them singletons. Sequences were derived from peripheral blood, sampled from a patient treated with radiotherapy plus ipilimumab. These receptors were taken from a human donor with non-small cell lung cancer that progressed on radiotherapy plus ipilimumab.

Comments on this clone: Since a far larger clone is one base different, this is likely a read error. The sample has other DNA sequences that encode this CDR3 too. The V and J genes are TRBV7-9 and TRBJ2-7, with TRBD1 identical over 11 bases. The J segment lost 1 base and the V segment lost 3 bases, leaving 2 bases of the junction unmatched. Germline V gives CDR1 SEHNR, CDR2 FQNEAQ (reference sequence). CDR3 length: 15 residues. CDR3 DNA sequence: TGTGCCAGCAGCTTCGGACAGGGGGCATCCTACGAGCAGTACTTC. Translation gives CASSFGQGASYEQYF.

CDR3 region: CASSINRVTAQETQYF. CDR3 nucleotides: TGTGCCAGTAGTATAAACAGGGTAACCGCTCAAGAGACCCAGTACTTC. The rearrangement joins TRBV19 to TRBJ2-5, with D possibly TRBD1 on 6 matching bases. This CDR3 is 16 amino acids long. The ends were cut back, 2 bases at V and 2 bases at J, with 15 bases in the middle. Germline V lookup: CDR1 LNHDA, CDR2 SQIVND (reference sequence).

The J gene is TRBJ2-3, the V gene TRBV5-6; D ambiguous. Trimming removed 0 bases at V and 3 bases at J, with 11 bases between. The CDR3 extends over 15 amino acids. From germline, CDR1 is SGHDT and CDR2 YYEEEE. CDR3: CASSLAGFQTDTQYF. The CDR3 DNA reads TGTGCCAGCAGCTTGGCCGGGTTTCAGACAGATACGCAGTATTTT.

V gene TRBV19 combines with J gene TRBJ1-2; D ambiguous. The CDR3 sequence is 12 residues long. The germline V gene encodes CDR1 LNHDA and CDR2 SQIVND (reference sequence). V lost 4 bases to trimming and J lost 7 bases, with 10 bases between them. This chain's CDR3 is CASSTTAGGYTF. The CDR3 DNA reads TGTGCCAGTAGTACGACTGCTGGTGGCTACACCTTC.

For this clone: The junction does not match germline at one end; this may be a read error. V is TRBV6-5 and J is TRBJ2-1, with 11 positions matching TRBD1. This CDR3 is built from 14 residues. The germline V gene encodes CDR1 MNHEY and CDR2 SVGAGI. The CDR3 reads CASSEDRGRNGQFF. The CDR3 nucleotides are TGTGCCAGCAGTGAGGACAGGGGGCGGAATGGGCAGTTCTTC.

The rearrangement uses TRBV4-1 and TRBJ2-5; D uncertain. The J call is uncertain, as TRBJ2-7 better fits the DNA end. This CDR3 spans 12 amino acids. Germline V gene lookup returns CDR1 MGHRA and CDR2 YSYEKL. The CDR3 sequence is CASSSSVGEQYF. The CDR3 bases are TGCGCCAGCAGCAGCAGCGTGGGCGAGCAGTACTTC.

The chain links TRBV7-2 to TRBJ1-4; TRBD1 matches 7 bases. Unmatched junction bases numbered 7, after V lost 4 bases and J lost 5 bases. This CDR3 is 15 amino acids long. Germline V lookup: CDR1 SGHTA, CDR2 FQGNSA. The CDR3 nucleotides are TGTGCCAGCAGCTCGCTGACAGGGAAGAATGAAAAACTGTTTTTT. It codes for CASSSLTGKNEKLFF.

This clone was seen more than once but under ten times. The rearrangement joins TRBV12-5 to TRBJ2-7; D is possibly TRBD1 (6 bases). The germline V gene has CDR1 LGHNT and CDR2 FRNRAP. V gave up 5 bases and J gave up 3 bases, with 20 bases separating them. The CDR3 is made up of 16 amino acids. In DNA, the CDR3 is TGTGCTAGTGGTGACGGTGGCCCAGTACAGGGCTACGAGCAGTACTTC. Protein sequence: CASGDGGPVQGYEQYF.

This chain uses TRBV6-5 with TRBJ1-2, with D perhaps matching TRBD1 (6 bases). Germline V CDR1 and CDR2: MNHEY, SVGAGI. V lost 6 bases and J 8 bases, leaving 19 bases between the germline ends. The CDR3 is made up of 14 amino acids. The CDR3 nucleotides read TGTGCCAGCAGCCCGATACAGGGACCTCAGGGCTACACCTTC. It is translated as CASSPIQGPQGYTF.

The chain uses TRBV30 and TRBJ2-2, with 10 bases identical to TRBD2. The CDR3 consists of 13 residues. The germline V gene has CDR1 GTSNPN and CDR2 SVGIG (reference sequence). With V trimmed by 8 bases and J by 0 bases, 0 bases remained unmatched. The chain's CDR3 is CAGTSANTGELFF. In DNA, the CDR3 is TGTGCCGGGACTAGCGCGAACACCGGGGAGCTGTTTTTT. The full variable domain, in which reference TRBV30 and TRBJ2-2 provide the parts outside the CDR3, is SQTIHQWPATLVQPVGSPLSLECTVEGTSNPNLYWYRQAAGRGLQLLFYSVGIGQISSEVPQNLSASRPQDRQFILSSKKLLLSDSGFYLCAGTSANTGELFFGEGSRLTVL.

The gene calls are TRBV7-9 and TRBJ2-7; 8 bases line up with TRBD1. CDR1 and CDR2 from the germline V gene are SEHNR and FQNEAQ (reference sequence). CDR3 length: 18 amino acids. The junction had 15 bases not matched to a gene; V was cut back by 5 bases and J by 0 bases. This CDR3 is CASSPHSRQGPNSYEQYF. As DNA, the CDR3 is TGTGCCAGCAGCCCCCATTCGAGACAGGGGCCAAACTCCTACGAGCAGTACTTC.

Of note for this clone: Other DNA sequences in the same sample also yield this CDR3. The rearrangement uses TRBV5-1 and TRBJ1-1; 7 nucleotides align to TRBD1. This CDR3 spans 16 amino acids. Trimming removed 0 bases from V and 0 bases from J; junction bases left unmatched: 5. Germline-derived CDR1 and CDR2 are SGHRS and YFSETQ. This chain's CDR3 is CASSLGQGAMNTEAFF. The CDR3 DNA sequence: TGCGCCAGCAGCTTGGGACAGGGTGCAATGAACACTGAAGCTTTCTTT.

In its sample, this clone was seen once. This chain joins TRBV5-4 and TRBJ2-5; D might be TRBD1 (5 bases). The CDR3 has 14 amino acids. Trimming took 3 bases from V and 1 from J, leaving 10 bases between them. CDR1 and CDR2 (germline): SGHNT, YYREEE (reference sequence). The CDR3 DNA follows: TGTGCCAGCAGCTCCCTAGACAGCCAAGAGACCCAGTACTTC. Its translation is CASSSLDSQETQYF.

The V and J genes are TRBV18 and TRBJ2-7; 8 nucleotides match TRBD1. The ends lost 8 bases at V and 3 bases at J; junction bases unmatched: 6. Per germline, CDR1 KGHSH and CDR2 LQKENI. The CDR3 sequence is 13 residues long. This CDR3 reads CASPQGAGYEQYF. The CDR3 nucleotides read TGTGCCAGCCCTCAGGGGGCTGGCTACGAGCAGTACTTC.

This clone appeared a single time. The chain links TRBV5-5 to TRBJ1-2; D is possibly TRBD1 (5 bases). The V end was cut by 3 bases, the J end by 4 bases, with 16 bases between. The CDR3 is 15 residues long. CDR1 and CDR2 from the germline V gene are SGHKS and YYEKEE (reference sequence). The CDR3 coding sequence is TGTGCCAGCAGCTCCGCGCCCCAGGGTGGCTATGGCTACACCTTC. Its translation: CASSSAPQGGYGYTF.

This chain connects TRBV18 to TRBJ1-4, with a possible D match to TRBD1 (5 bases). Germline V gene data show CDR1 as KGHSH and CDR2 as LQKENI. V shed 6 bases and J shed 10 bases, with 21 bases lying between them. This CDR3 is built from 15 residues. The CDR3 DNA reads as TGTGCCAGCTCCCCGCCTGGCGCGGGGGAAGGAAAACTGTTTTTT. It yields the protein CASSPPGAGEGKLFF. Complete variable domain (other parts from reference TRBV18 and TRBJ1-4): NAGVMQNPRHLVRRRGQEARLRCSPMKGHSHVYWYRQLPEEGLKFMVYLQKENIIDESGMPKERFSAEFPKEGPSILRIQQVVRGDSAAYFCASSPPGAGEGKLFFGSGTQLSVL.

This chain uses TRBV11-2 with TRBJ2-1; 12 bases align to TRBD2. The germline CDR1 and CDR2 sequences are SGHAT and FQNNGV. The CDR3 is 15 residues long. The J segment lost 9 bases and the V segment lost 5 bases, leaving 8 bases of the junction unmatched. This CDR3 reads CASSVLAGGRGEQFF. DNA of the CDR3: TGTGCCAGCAGCGTACTAGCGGGGGGCCGTGGTGAGCAGTTCTTC.

The CDR3 nucleotides read TGTGCCAGCAGTTTATCGGGGACCTTCGAAAAACTGTTTTTT. This codes for CASSLSGTFEKLFF. This rearrangement joins TRBV28 to TRBJ1-4, with a tentative D call TRBD1 (5 bases). Germline V gene data show CDR1 as MDHEN and CDR2 as SYDVKM. The CDR3 sequence is 14 residues long. The V end was cut by 1 base, the J end by 8 bases, with 11 bases between.

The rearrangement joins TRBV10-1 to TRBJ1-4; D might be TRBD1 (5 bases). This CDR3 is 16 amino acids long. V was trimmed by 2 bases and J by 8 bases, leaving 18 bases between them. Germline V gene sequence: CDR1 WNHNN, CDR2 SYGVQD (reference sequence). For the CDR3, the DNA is TGCGCCAGCAGTGAGGTGGGGGAAATAAAGGGCGAAAAACTGTTTTTT. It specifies CASSEVGEIKGEKLFF.

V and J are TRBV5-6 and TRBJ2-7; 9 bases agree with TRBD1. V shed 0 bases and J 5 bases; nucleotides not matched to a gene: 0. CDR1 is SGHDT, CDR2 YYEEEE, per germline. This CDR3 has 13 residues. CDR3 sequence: CASSLGTGDEQYF. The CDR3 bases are TGTGCCAGCAGCTTGGGGACAGGGGACGAGCAGTACTTC.